This TCR beta chain was observed in a study of cytomegalovirus exposure and HLA in healthy donors. The PCR had 60 Vbeta and 13 Jbeta primers. The repertoire was sequenced with immunoSEQ multiplex PCR; TCRdb's copy has only in-frame clones and lacks some. Of some 65,000 clones in the sample, about 78% were seen once. This clone was observed once. From germline, CDR1 is SGHVS and CDR2 FQNEAQ. The CDR3 contains 15 residues. The V end was cut by 5 bases, the J end by 8 bases, with 21 bases between. The V call is TRBV7-8, the J call TRBJ1-2; D unclear. Sequences were obtained from PBMCs. This TCR came from a girl aged 10-17 years in good health and CMV-seropositive. The CDR3 sequence is CASSPNTIHLSGYTF. The CDR3 DNA sequence: TGTGCCAGCAGCCCCAATACCATCCACCTGAGCGGCTACACCTTC.